Below, 21 T cell receptor beta chains from the same sample are listed, as sequenced in a study of blood T cell repertoires in COVID-19. TCRdb's copy holds only in-frame clones and misses some; the assay was immunoSEQ multiplex PCR. The sample shows under 200,000 clones, about 85% of them seen only once. Sequencing was performed on peripheral blood. These receptors originate from a woman of 80 years or more with acute or convalescent COVID-19.

Note on this clone: Other DNA sequences within the sample encode an identical CDR3. V gene TRBV5-4 combines with J gene TRBJ1-3, with D hard to call. Germline V lookup: CDR1 SGHNT, CDR2 YYREEE (reference sequence). V was clipped by 4 bases and J by 4 bases, with 15 bases between them. The CDR3 contains 15 residues. CDR3 loop: CASSLEVGEGNTIYF. In DNA form, the CDR3 reads TGTGCCAGCAGCCTCGAAGTCGGGGAGGGAAACACCATATATTTT.

The chain joins TRBV19 to TRBJ1-2; 10 bases match TRBD1. CDR3 length: 14 amino acids. Germline CDR1 is LNHDA and CDR2 is SQIVND (reference sequence). V was clipped by 4 bases and J by 7 bases; unmatched bases: 6. CDR3 coding DNA: TGTGCCAGTAGTACGGACAGGGGGGGAGGTGGCTACACCTTC. This translates into CASSTDRGGGGYTF.

The J gene is TRBJ1-2, the V gene TRBV7-2; TRBD1 aligns across 7 bases. Germline V gene sequence: CDR1 SGHTA, CDR2 FQGNSA. J gave up 6 bases and V 3 bases, and 4 bases lay outside the gene matches. This CDR3 contains 13 residues. The CDR3 sequence is CASSFIRGDGYTF. DNA of the CDR3: TGTGCCAGCAGCTTCATCAGGGGGGATGGCTACACCTTC. The full variable domain, in which reference TRBV7-2 and TRBJ1-2 provide the parts outside the CDR3, is GAGVSQSPSNKVTEKGKDVELRCDPISGHTALYWYRQSLGQGLEFLIYFQGNSAPDKSGLPSDRFSAERTGGSVSTLTIQRTQQEDSAVYLCASSFIRGDGYTFGSGTRLTVV.

This chain connects TRBV4-1 to TRBJ1-1; possibly TRBD1 for D (5 bases). Germline CDR1 and CDR2: MGHRA and YSYEKL. V lost 0 bases and J lost 5, with 10 bases in between. The CDR3 loop spans 14 amino acids. CDR3 DNA: TGCGCCAGCAGCCAAGACCGGGGGGGGACTGAAGCTTTCTTT. Translated: CASSQDRGGTEAFF.

The table lists this clone with a few counts. The J gene is TRBJ2-3, the V gene TRBV6-5, with 8 nucleotides matching TRBD2. This CDR3 has 15 amino acids. The germline CDR1 and CDR2 sequences are MNHEY and SVGAGI. Unmatched junction bases numbered 10, after V lost 7 bases and J lost 4 bases. The CDR3 protein is CASTGGTSSADTQYF. The CDR3 nucleotides read TGTGCCAGCACTGGGGGGACTAGTTCCGCAGATACGCAGTATTTT.

The rearrangement joins TRBV29-1 to TRBJ2-6, with TRBD1 matching 7 bases. The junction had 8 bases not matched to a gene; V was cut back by 7 bases and J by 2 bases. Germline-derived CDR1 and CDR2 are SQVTM and ANQGSEA. This CDR3 comprises 15 residues. The CDR3 nucleotides read TGCAGCGCTCAGGACAGGACTGCTGGGGCCAACGTCCTGACTTTC. Its translation: CSAQDRTAGANVLTF.

V gene TRBV2 combines with J gene TRBJ2-5, with 8 bases aligning to TRBD2. V lost 6 bases to trimming and J lost 3 bases; unmatched junction nucleotides: 6. The CDR3 totals 14 residues. Germline values: CDR1 SNHLY, CDR2 FYNNEI. The CDR3 region is CASSSFSGKETQYF. In DNA, the CDR3 is TGTGCCAGCAGCTCATTTAGCGGGAAAGAGACCCAGTACTTC.

The V and J genes are TRBV25-1 and TRBJ1-2; TRBD1 aligns across 7 bases. This CDR3 region has 13 residues. With V trimmed by 4 bases and J by 8 bases, 7 bases remained unmatched. The germline CDR1 and CDR2 sequences are MGHDK and SYGVNS. CDR3 amino acids: CASSAGTVKGYTF. The CDR3 nucleotides read TGTGCCAGCAGTGCCGGGACAGTAAAAGGCTACACCTTC.

This sequence joins TRBV7-2 and TRBJ1-2; 11 bases align to TRBD1. CDR1 and CDR2 (germline): SGHTA, FQGNSA. After removal of 1 base from V and 6 bases from J, the junction contained 1 base not matched to a gene. CDR3 length: 14 amino acids. CDR3 loop: CASSLGTGGDGYTF. As DNA, the CDR3 is TGTGCCAGCAGCTTAGGGACAGGGGGCGATGGCTACACCTTC.

This chain links TRBV6-4 with TRBJ2-5; 11 bases align to TRBD2. Germline-derived CDR1 and CDR2 are MRHNA and SNTAGT. This CDR3 contains 15 residues. Trimming at V came to 5 bases and at J to 4 bases, leaving 6 bases not matched to a gene. CDR3 residues: CASSPTSGSGETQYF. For the CDR3, the DNA is TGTGCCAGCAGTCCTACTAGCGGGAGTGGAGAGACCCAGTACTTC.

This chain connects TRBV29-1 to TRBJ1-1, with D tentatively TRBD1 (6 bases). This CDR3 region has 15 residues. Germline values: CDR1 SQVTM, CDR2 ANQGSEA. V was clipped by 2 bases and J by 1 base, with 14 bases between them. CDR3 DNA sequence: TGCAGCGTTGAAAGGGACACGTCAAAGAACACTGAAGCTTTCTTT. Translated, it gives CSVERDTSKNTEAFF.

The rearrangement uses TRBV15 and TRBJ1-4, with 8 bases aligning to TRBD1. Trimming removed 4 bases from V and 7 bases from J; junction bases left unmatched: 2. The CDR3 has 13 amino acids. The V gene's germline CDR1 is LNHNV and CDR2 YYDKDF (reference sequence). The CDR3 bases are TGTGCCACCAGCAAAGGACAGGGTGAAAAACTGTTTTTT. Encoded protein: CATSKGQGEKLFF. Together with reference TRBV15 and TRBJ1-4, the CDR3 gives the full variable domain: DAMVIQNPRYQVTQFGKPVTLSCSQTLNHNVMYWYQQKSSQAPKLLFHYYDKDFNNEADTPDNFQSRRPNTSFCFLDIRSPGLGDTAMYLCATSKGQGEKLFFGSGTQLSVL.

The chain combines TRBV7-2 with TRBJ2-1; 11 positions match TRBD2. After removal of 5 bases from V and 7 bases from J, the junction contained 10 bases not matched to a gene. The CDR3 runs 16 residues. Germline CDR1 reads SGHTA; CDR2 reads FQGNSA. CDR3 in amino acids: CASSTSSGGLFNEQFF. CDR3 in DNA: TGTGCCAGCAGCACCTCTAGCGGGGGGCTGTTTAATGAGCAGTTCTTC.

The genes are TRBV5-5 and TRBJ2-3, with TRBD2 as a possible D gene (6 bases). Trimming left V 4 bases short and J 6 bases short, with 15 bases between. Germline CDR1 SGHKS, CDR2 YYEKEE (reference sequence). CDR3 length equals 14 residues. The DNA of the CDR3 is TGTGCCAGCAGCCGGAGGGCCGGGATGGATACGCAGTATTTT. Amino acids: CASSRRAGMDTQYF.

This clone turned up a few times. The chain recombines TRBV18 with TRBJ1-1, with a possible D match to TRBD1 (6 bases). Germline V CDR1 and CDR2: KGHSH, LQKENI. This CDR3 contains 13 residues. Between the trimmed V and J ends, which lost 3 bases and 4 bases, there was a span of 9 bases. The chain's CDR3 is CASSPTGITEAFF. The CDR3 DNA is TGTGCCAGCTCACCTACAGGGATCACTGAAGCTTTCTTT.

The chain recombines TRBV11-2 with TRBJ2-3; D not resolved. This CDR3 comprises 14 residues. Trimming cost V 5 bases and J 2 bases, with 11 bases left between them. Germline assignment: CDR1 SGHAT and CDR2 FQNNGV. CDR3 sequence: CASSLGSHTDTQYF. CDR3 nucleotides: TGTGCCAGCAGCCTCGGTTCTCACACAGATACGCAGTATTTT.

This rearrangement joins TRBV7-3 to TRBJ1-6; 7 bases map to TRBD1. V lost 2 bases and J lost 4; bases outside the gene matches: 5. CDR1 and CDR2 (germline): SGHTA, FQGTGA. The CDR3 sequence is 16 residues long. CDR3 loop: CASSLYGGQYNSPLHF. The CDR3 bases are TGTGCCAGCAGCTTATACGGGGGACAGTATAATTCACCCCTCCACTTT.

The rearrangement uses TRBV5-1 and TRBJ2-1; 8 bases align to TRBD2. Germline trimming cut 0 bases from V and 11 bases from J; bases unmatched to any gene: 4. This CDR3 is 13 amino acids long. Per the germline V gene, CDR1 is SGHRS and CDR2 is YFSETQ. The CDR3: CASSLGGLEKQFF. The CDR3, as DNA: TGCGCCAGCAGCTTGGGGGGACTAGAAAAGCAGTTCTTC.

This rearrangement joins TRBV6-5 to TRBJ1-2, with 7 bases identical to TRBD1. In germline, CDR1 is MNHEY, CDR2 SVGAGI. The CDR3 length is 14 residues. V gave up 7 bases and J gave up 7 bases; unmatched junction bases: 12. CDR3 region: CASMTRGRFVGYTF. DNA of the CDR3: TGTGCCAGCATGACCAGGGGGAGGTTCGTTGGCTACACCTTC.

V is TRBV5-4 and J is TRBJ1-1; 8 bases line up with TRBD1. The germline V gene has CDR1 SGHNT and CDR2 YYREEE (reference sequence). J was trimmed by 7 bases and V by 4 bases; bases with no gene match: 6. This CDR3 is built from 13 residues. The CDR3 bases are TGTGCCAGCAGCCGGGGACAGGCTCGTGAAGCTTTCTTT. Amino acids: CASSRGQAREAFF.

The V gene is TRBV5-6, the J gene TRBJ2-7, with 8 bases matching TRBD2. V lost 4 bases, J lost 3 bases, and 9 bases stayed unmatched. CDR3 length: 15 amino acids. Germline lookup yields CDR1 SGHDT and CDR2 YYEEEE. Written as DNA, the CDR3 is TGTGCCAGCAGCCTCCTAGCGGGTAACTACTACGAGCAGTACTTC. Its protein is CASSLLAGNYYEQYF. Filled out from reference TRBV5-6 and TRBJ2-7, the complete variable domain reads DAGVTQSPTHLIKTRGQQVTLRCSPKSGHDTVSWYQQALGQGPQFIFQYYEEEERQRGNFPDRFSGHQFPNYSSELNVNALLLGDSALYLCASSLLAGNYYEQYFGPGTRLTVT.